This is a list of T cell receptor beta chains from one sample in a study of molecular identifiers for immune sequencing clone quantification. TCRdb processed the PCR reads anew with MiXCR; each CDR3 protein has one entry. The sample has approximately 60,000 distinct CDR3 sequences, under 20% seen once. Sequenced input: naive CD8+ T cells from blood, with Jurkat cell RNA spiked in. The receptor set was obtained from a human donor in good health. Some libraries in this study had Jurkat cell RNA spiked in. Each CDR3 is given with its conserved first and last residue. A D gene is named only where the DNA matches it firmly. Rows give clone size only sometimes, using once, few, many, or a class for an expanded clone.

>.|.|TRBV6-6|TRBJ2-1
TGTGCCAGCAGTTACTCTAGGGAGGTATCCTACAATGAGCAGTTCTTC
CASSYSREVSYNEQFF
>.|many|TRBV29-1|TRBJ2-7
TGCAGCGTTGGGTTTACCCGTGGGGAGCAGTACTTC
CSVGFTRGEQYF
>.|many|TRBV14|TRBJ1-2
TGTGCCAGCAGCCACAGTGGGGCCGCCTATGGCTACACCTTC
CASSHSGAAYGYTF
>.|many|TRBV4-1|TRBJ2-7
TGCGCCAGCAGCCAGGTCCACAGGTTACCCTACGAGCAGTACTTC
CASSQVHRLPYEQYF
>TRBD1|many|TRBV6-6|TRBJ1-1
TGTGCCAGCAGTTCTGACAGGGTGTACACTGAAGCTTTCTTT
CASSSDRVYTEAFF
>.|few|TRBV4-1|TRBJ2-3
TGCGCCGGCAGCCCCAAGGGAACCCCGGGAGATACGCAGTATTTT
CAGSPKGTPGDTQYF
>TRBD2|many|TRBV14|TRBJ2-7
TGTGCCAGCAGCCTGACTAGCGGGAGCCACGAGCAGTACTTC
CASSLTSGSHEQYF
>.|many|TRBV25-1|TRBJ1-1
TGTGCCAGCAGTCGAATAGGGAGTGAAGCTTTCTTT
CASSRIGSEAFF
>TRBD1|many|TRBV7-9|TRBJ2-5
TGTGCCAGCAGCAGAGGACAGGGTGGGCAAGAGACCCAGTACTTC
CASSRGQGGQETQYF
>.|few|TRBV7-9|TRBJ2-7
TGTGCCAGCAGGGAGGAGGGATTCTACGAGCAGTACTTC
CASREEGFYEQYF
>.|many|TRBV4-1|TRBJ2-3
TGCGCCAGCAGCCAAACGGGAGCCCCCGAAAACACAGATACGCAGTATTTT
CASSQTGAPENTDTQYF